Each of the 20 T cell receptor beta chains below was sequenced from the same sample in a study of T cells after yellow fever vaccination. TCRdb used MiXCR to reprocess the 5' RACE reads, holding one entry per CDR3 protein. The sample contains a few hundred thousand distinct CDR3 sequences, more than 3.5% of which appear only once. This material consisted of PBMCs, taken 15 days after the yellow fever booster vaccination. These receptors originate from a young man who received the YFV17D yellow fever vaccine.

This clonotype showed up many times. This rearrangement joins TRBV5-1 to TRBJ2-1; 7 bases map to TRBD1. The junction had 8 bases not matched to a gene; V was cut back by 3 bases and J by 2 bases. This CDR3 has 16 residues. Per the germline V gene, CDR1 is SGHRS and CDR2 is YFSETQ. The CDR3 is CASSYQGDKAYNEQFF. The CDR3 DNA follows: TGCGCCAGCAGCTATCAGGGGGACAAGGCCTACAATGAGCAGTTCTTC.

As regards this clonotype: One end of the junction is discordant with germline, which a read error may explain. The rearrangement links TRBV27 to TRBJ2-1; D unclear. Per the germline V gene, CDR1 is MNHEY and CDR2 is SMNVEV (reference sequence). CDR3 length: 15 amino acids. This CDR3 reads CASSSRFSSYIEQFF. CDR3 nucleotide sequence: TGTGCCAGCAGTAGCAGGTTTAGCTCCTACATTGAGCAGTTCTTC.

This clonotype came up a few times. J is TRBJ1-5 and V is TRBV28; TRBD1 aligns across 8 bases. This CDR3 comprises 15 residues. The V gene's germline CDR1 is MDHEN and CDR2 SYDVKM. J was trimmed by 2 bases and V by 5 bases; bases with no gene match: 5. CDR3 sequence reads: CASSPSGQGNQPQHF. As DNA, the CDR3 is TGTGCCAGCAGTCCGTCGGGACAGGGCAATCAGCCCCAGCATTTT.

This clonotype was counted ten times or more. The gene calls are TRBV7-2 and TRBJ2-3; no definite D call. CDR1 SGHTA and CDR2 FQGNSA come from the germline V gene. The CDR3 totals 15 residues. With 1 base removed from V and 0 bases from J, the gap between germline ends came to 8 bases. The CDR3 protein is CASSLGGPSTDTQYF. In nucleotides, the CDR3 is TGTGCCAGCAGCTTAGGTGGTCCTAGCACAGATACGCAGTATTTT.

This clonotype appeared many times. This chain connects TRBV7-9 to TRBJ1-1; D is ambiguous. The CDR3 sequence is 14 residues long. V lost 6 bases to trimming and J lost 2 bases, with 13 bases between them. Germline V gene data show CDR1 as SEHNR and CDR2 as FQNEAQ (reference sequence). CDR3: CASRLTGFNTEAFF. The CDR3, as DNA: TGTGCCAGCAGACTGACGGGGTTTAACACTGAAGCTTTCTTT.

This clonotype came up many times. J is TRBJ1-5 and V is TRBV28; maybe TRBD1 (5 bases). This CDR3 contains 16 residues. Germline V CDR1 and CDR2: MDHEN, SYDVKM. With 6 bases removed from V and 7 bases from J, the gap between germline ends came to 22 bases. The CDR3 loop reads CASRPGGRPGRQPQHF. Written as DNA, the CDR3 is TGTGCCAGCAGACCGGGGGGACGTCCGGGGCGGCAGCCCCAGCATTTT.

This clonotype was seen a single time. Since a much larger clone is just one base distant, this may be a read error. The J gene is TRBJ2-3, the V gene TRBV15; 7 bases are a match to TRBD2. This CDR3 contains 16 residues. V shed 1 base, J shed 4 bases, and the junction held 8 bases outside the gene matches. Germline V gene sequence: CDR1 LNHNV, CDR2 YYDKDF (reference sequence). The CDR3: CATSRVGGGASDTQYF. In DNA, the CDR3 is TGTGCCACCAGCAGAGTCGGCGGGGGAGCGTCAGATACGCAGTATTTT.

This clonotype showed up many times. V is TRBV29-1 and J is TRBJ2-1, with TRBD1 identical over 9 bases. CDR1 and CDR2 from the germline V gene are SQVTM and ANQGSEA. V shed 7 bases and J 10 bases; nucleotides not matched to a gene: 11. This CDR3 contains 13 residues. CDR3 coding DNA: TGCAGCGCTGGCGGAGGGACAGGGCAGGAGCAGTTCTTC. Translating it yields CSAGGGTGQEQFF.

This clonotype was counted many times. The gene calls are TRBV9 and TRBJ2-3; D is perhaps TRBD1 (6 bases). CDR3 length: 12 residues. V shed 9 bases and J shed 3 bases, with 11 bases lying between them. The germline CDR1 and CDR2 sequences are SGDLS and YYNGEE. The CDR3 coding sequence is TGTGCCACCCAGGGGTTAACAGATACGCAGTATTTT. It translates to CATQGLTDTQYF.

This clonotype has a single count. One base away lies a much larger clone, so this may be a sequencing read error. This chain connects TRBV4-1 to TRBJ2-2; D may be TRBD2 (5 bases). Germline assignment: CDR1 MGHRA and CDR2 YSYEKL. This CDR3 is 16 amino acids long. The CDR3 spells CTSSQPTRKAAGELFF. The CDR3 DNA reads TGCACCAGCAGCCAACCCACTAGAAAGGCGGCCGGGGAGCTGTTTTTT.

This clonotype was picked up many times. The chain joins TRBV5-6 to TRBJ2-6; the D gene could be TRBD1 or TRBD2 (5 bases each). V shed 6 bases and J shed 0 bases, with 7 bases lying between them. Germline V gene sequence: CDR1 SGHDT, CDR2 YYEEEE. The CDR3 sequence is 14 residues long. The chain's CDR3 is CASIGASGANVLTF. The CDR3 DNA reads TGTGCCAGCATCGGGGCCTCTGGGGCCAACGTCCTGACTTTC.

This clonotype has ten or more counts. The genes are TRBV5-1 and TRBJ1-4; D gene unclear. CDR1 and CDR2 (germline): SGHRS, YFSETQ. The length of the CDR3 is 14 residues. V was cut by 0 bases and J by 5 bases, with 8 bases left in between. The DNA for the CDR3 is TGCGCCAGCAGCTTGGAGGTCCAAAATGAAAAACTGTTTTTT. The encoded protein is CASSLEVQNEKLFF.

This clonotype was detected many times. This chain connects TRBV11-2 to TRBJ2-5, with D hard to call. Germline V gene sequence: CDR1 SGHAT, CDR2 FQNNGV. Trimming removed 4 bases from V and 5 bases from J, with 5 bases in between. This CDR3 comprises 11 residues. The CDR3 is CASSSGETQYF. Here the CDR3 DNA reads TGTGCCAGCAGCTCCGGGGAGACCCAGTACTTC. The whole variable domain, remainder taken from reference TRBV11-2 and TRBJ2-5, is EAGVAQSPRYKIIEKRQSVAFWCNPISGHATLYWYQQILGQGPKLLIQFQNNGVVDDSQLPKDRFSAERLKGVDSTLKIQPAKLEDSAVYLCASSSGETQYFGPGTRLLVL.

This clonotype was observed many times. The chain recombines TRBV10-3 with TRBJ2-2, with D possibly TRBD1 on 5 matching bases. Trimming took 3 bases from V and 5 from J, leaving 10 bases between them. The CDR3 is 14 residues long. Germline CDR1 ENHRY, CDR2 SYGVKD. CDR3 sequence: CAISDAGSTGELFF. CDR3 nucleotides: TGTGCCATCAGTGACGCAGGGTCGACCGGGGAGCTGTTTTTT.

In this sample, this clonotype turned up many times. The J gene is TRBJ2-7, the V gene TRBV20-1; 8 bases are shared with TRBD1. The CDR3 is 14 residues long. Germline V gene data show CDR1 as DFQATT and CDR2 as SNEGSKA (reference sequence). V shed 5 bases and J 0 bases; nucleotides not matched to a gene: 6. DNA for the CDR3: TGCAGTGCTGGGGACAGGAGGAGCTCCTACGAGCAGTACGTC. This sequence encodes CSAGDRRSSYEQYV.

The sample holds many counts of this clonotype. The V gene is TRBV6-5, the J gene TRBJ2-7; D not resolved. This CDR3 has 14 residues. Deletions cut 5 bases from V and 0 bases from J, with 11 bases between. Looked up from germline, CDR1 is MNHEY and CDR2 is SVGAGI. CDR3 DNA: TGTGCCAGCAGTGACCGTCGGCCCTCCTACGAGCAGTACTTC. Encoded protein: CASSDRRPSYEQYF.

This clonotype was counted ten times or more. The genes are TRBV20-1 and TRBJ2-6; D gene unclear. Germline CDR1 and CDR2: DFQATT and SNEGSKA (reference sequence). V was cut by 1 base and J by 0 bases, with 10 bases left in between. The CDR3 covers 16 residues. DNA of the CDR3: TGCAGTGCTAGAGGTCAGGAGAGCTCTGGGGCCAACGTCCTGACTTTC. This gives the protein CSARGQESSGANVLTF.

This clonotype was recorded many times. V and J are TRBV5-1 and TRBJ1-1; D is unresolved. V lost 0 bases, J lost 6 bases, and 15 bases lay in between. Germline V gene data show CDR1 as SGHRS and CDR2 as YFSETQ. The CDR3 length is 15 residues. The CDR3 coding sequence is TGCGCCAGCAGCTTGGCCGCTACCCTTCGGGCTGAAGCTTTCTTT. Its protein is CASSLAATLRAEAFF.

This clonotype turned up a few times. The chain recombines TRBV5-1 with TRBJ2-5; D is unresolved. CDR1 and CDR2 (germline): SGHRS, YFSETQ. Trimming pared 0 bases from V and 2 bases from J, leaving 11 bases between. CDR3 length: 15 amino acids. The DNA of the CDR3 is TGCGCCAGCAGCTTGGGAGACATCGCTCAAGAGACCCAGTACTTC. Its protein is CASSLGDIAQETQYF.

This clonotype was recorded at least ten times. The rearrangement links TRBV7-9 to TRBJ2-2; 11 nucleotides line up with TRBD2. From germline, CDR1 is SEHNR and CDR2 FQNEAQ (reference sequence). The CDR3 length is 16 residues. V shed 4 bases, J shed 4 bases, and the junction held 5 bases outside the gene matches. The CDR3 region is CASSSRLAGFTGELFF. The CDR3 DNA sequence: TGTGCCAGCAGCTCCCGACTAGCGGGGTTCACCGGGGAGCTGTTTTTT.